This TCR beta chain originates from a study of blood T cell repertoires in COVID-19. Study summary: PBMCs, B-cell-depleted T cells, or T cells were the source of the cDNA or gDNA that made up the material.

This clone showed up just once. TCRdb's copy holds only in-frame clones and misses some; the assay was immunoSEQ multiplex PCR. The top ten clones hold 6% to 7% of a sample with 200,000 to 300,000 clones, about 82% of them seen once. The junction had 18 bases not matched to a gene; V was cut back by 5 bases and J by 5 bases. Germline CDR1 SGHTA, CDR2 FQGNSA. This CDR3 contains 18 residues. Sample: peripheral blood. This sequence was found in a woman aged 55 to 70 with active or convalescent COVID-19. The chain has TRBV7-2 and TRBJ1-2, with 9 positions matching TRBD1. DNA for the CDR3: TGTGCCAGCAGCAGAAACCCCCTGGGACAGGGAAGCGGTTATGGCTACACCTTC. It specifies CASSRNPLGQGSGYGYTF.